This section outlines one TCR beta chain sequence together with its context. This record comes from a study of blood T cell repertoires in COVID-19. Study information: Whether acute or convalescent, the COVID-19 samples came from the United States, Italy and Spain. Nucleic acid was either cDNA or gDNA, and it came from T cells, B-cell-depleted T cells, or PBMCs.

This table comes from immunoSEQ multiplex PCR, and its TCRdb copy is limited to in-frame clones, with some not included. The sample shows under 200,000 clones, around nine tenths of them seen only once. This TCR was recovered from a man between 18 and 35 years old with active or convalescent COVID-19. What was sequenced was peripheral blood.

The CDR3 region has the DNA TGCGCCAGCAGTCATTACCTGCGGGAGGGGGGTTACAATGAGCAGTTCTTC. Its protein product is CASSHYLREGGYNEQFF. The V gene is TRBV23-1, the J gene TRBJ2-1, with 9 bases aligning to TRBD2. TRBV23-1 is identified as an open reading frame with a role that is uncertain. J gave up 4 bases and V 3 bases, and 10 bases lay outside the gene matches. The CDR3 is 17 amino acids.